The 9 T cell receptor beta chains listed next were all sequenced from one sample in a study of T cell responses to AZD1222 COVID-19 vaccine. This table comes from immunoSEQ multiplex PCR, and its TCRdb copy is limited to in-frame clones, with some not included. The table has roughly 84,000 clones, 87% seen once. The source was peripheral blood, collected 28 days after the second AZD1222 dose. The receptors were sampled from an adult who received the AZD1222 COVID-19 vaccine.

As DNA, the CDR3 is TGTGCCAGCAGTTACTCGGGTGGAGGGGCCTGGGATGGACATGGCTACACCTTC. Translated: CASSYSGGGAWDGHGYTF. The V call is TRBV6-2 or TRBV6-3, the J call TRBJ1-2, with a weak D call TRBD1 (5 bases). The germline CDR1 and CDR2 sequences are MNHEY and SVGEGT. The CDR3 covers 18 residues. Trimming removed 0 bases from V and 6 bases from J, with 23 bases in between.

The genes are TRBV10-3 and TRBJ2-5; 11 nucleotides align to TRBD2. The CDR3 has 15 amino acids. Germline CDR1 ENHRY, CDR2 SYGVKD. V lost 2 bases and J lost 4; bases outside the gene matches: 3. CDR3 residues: CAISEPSGGLETQYF. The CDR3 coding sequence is TGTGCCATCAGTGAGCCTAGCGGGGGGTTAGAGACCCAGTACTTC.

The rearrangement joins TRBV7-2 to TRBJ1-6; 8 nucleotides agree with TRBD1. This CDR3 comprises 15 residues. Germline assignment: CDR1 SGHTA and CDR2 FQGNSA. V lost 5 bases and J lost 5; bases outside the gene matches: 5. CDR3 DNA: TGTGCCAGCAGCCCCATGGACAGGGATAATTCACCCCTCCACTTT. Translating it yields CASSPMDRDNSPLHF.

This CDR3 is CATKQGGNEQYF. CDR3 coding DNA: TGTGCCACCAAACAGGGCGGAAACGAGCAGTACTTC. The chain joins TRBV10-3 to TRBJ2-7; the D gene is possibly TRBD1 (6 bases). With 10 bases removed from V and 5 bases from J, the gap between germline ends came to 15 bases. The CDR3 spans 12 residues. Germline V gene sequence: CDR1 ENHRY, CDR2 SYGVKD.

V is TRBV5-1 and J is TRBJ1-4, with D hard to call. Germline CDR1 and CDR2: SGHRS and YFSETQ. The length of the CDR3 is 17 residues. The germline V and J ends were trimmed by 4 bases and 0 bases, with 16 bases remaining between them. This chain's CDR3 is CASSQLPSTSTNEKLFF. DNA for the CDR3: TGCGCCAGCAGCCAACTACCCTCAACATCAACTAATGAAAAACTGTTTTTT.

The CDR3 is CASSSPGLAPHGYTF. CDR3 bases: TGTGCCAGCAGCTCACCGGGACTCGCGCCGCATGGCTACACCTTC. The gene calls are TRBV7-2 and TRBJ1-2; D is perhaps TRBD1 (5 bases). Per the germline V gene, CDR1 is SGHTA and CDR2 is FQGNSA. The CDR3 is made up of 15 amino acids. Trimming left V 4 bases short and J 6 bases short, with 18 bases between.

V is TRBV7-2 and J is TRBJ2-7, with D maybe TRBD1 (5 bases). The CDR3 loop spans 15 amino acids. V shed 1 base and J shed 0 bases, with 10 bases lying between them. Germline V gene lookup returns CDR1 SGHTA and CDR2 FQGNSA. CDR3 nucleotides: TGTGCCAGCAGCTTAGAGTCAGGGCGCTCCTACGAGCAGTACTTC. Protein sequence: CASSLESGRSYEQYF.

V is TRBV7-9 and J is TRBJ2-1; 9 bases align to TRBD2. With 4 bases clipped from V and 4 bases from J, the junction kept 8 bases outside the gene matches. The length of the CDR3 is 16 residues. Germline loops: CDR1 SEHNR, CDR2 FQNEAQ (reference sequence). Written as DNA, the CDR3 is TGTGCCAGCAGCTCTCCCGGGACTAGCCGATACAATGAGCAGTTCTTC. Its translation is CASSSPGTSRYNEQFF.

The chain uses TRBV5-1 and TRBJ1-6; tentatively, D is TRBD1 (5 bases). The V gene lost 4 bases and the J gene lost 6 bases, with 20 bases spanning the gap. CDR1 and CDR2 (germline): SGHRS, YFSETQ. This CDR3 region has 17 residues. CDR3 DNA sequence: TGCGCCAGCAGCATAAAGCCGGGGACGACGGGTAATTCACCCCTCCACTTT. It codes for CASSIKPGTTGNSPLHF.